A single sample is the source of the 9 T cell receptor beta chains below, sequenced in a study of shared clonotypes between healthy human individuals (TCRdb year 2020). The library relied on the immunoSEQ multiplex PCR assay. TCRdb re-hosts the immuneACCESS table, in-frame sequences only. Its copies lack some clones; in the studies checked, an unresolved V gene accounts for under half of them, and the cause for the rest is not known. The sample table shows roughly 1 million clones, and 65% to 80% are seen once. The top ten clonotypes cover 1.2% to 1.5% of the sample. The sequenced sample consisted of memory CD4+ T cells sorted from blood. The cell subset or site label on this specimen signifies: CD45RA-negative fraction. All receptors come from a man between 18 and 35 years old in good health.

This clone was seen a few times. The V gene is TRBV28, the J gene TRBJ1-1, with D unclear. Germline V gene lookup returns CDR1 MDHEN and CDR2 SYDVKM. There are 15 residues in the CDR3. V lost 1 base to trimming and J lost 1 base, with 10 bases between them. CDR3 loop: CASSLSRSQNTEAFF. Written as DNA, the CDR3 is TGTGCCAGCAGTTTATCCCGCAGTCAGAACACTGAAGCTTTCTTT.

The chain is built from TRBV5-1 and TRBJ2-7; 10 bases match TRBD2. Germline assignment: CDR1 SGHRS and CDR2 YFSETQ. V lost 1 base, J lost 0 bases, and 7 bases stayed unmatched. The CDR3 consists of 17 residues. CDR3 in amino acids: CASSLRGASGSSYEQYF. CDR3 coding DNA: TGCGCCAGCAGCTTGAGGGGGGCTAGCGGGAGCTCCTACGAGCAGTACTTC.

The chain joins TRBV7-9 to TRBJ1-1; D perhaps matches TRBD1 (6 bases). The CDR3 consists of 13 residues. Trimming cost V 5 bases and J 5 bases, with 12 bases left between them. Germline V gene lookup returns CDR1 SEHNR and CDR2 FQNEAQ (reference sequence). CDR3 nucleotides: TGTGCCAGCAGCCCACAGGGCAGGACTGAAGCTTTCTTT. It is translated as CASSPQGRTEAFF.

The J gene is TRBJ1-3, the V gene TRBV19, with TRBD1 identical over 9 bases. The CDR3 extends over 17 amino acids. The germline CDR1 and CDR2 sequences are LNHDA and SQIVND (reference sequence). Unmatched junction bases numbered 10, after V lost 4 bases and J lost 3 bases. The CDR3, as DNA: TGTGCCAGTAGTAGAGGGACAGGGAAAAGAGGTGGAAACACCATATATTTT. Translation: CASSRGTGKRGGNTIYF.

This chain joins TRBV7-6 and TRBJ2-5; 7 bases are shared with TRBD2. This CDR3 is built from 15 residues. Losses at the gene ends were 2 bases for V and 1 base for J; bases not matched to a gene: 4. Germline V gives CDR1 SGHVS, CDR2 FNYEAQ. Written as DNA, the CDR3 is TGTGCCAGCAGCTTAATGCGCGGGAGCCAAGAGACCCAGTACTTC. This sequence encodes CASSLMRGSQETQYF. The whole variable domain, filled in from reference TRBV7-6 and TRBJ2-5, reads GAGVSQSPRYKVTKRGQDVALRCDPISGHVSLYWYRQALGQGPEFLTYFNYEAQQDKSGLPNDRFSAERPEGSISTLTIQRTEQRDSAMYRCASSLMRGSQETQYFGPGTRLLVL.

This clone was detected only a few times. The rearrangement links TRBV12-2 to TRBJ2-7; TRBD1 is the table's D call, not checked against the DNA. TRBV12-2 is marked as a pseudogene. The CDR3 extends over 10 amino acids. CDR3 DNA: TGTGCAAGGGACAGCTACGAGCAGTACTTC. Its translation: CARDSYEQYF.

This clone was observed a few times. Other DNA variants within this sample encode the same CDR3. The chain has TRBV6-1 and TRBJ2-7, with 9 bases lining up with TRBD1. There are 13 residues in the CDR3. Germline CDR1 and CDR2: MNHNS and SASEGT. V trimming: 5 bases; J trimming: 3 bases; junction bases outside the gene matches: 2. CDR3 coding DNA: TGTGCCAGCAGTCGGGACAGGGACTACGAGCAGTACTTC. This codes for CASSRDRDYEQYF.

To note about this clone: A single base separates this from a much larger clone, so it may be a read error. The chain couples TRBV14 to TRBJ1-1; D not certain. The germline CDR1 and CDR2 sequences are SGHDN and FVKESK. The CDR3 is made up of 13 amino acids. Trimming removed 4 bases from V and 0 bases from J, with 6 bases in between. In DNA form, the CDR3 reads TGTGCCAGCAGCCTAAATATGAACACTGAAGCTTTCTTT. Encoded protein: CASSLNMNTEAFF. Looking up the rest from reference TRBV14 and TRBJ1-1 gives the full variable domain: EAGVTQFPSHSVIEKGQTVTLRCDPISGHDNLYWYRRVMGKEIKFLLHFVKESKQDESGMPNNRFLAERTGGTYSTLKVQPAELEDSGVYFCASSLNMNTEAFFGQGTRLTVV.

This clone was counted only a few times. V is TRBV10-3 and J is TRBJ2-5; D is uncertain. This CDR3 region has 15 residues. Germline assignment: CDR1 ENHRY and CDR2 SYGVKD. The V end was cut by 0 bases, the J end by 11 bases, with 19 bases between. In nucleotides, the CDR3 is TGTGCCATCAGTGAGTCGACTTTGGCCTTGGGTGAGCAGTACTTC. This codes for CAISESTLALGEQYF.